A selection of T cell receptor beta chains follows, all from one sample in a study of vaccination and CD4 T cells after COVID-19. TCRdb re-derived calls from the PCR reads in MiXCR, one entry per CDR3 protein. The table shows approximately 14,000 distinct CDR3 sequences, with about 40% occurring only once. Their recognized antigens are unknown. Sequencing was carried out using CD4+ T cells from blood, cultured in vitro. The receptors stem from a human donor who had recovered from COVID-19. CDR3s include the opening cysteine and the closing phenylalanine or tryptophan. The D gene is left open where the match is weak. Some rows have no size entry. The others give once, few or many, or a class for an expanded clone.

TRBV30,TRBJ2-1,TRBD2,few,TGTGCCTGGAGTACCGGACTAGGAGGTTACGAGCAGTTCTTC,CAWSTGLGGYEQFF
TRBV24-1,TRBJ2-3,TRBD2,.,TGTGCCACCAGTGATTATGGTAGCGGGGCGGGAGATACGCAGTATTTT,CATSDYGSGAGDTQYF
TRBV23-1,TRBJ2-7,.,.,TGCGCCAGCAGTCAATTTTTTCTCTGTGGCAGCCGGGTATACGAGCAGTACTTC,CASSQFFLCGSRVYEQYF
TRBV7-9,TRBJ2-5,TRBD2,.,TGTGCCAGCAGCTCCGGGGGACTAGCGGGGGACTTCCAAGAGACCCAGTACTTC,CASSSGGLAGDFQETQYF
TRBV7-6,TRBJ1-1,.,few,TGTGCCAGCAGCGCGGGGGGTCGGGGCACTGAAGCTTTCTTT,CASSAGGRGTEAFF
TRBV7-2,TRBJ2-7,TRBD1,.,TGTGCCAGCAGCCCTGGACAGGGGGCAATCGAGCAGTACTTC,CASSPGQGAIEQYF
TRBV7-9,TRBJ1-3,TRBD1,.,TGTGCCAGCAGCACCTTACAGGGGGCGGGAGGAAACACCATATATTTT,CASSTLQGAGGNTIYF
TRBV19,TRBJ1-2,TRBD1,.,TGTGCCAGTAGTATGAGGGGGCAGGGGGTGAAATCTAACTATGGCTACACCTTC,CASSMRGQGVKSNYGYTF
TRBV12-3/TRBV12-4,TRBJ1-6,TRBD1,few,TGTGCCAGCAGCCGTACAGGGGATTCACCCCTCCACTTT,CASSRTGDSPLHF
TRBV7-8,TRBJ1-1,.,.,TGTGCCAGCAGCTTAGGGAGGGCTTTGAACACTGAAGCTTTCTTT,CASSLGRALNTEAFF
TRBV11-2,TRBJ1-1,TRBD1,.,TGTGCCAGCAGCTGGGGGGACAGGGGTGGCACTGAAGCTTTCTTT,CASSWGDRGGTEAFF
TRBV7-2,TRBJ1-1,.,few,TGTGCCAGCAGCTTAGTATGGGGCAGACAGAACACTGAAGCTTTCTTT,CASSLVWGRQNTEAFF
TRBV20-1,TRBJ1-1,.,.,TGCAGTGCTAGTGATATATCCGGGACGGAGAGTTTTTTGAACACTGAAGCTTTCTTT,CSASDISGTESFLNTEAFF
TRBV10-3,TRBJ1-1,TRBD1,few,TGTGCCATCAGTGCACAGGGGCCCATGAACACTGAAGCTTTCTTT,CAISAQGPMNTEAFF
TRBV6-1,TRBJ2-6,.,.,TGTGCCAGCAGTGGTCGGGCAGGACCAAGTGGGGCCAACGTCCTGACTTTC,CASSGRAGPSGANVLTF
TRBV3-1,TRBJ1-6,.,.,TGTGCCAGCAGCCCACGGGACAATCGGGCCCTCCACTTT,CASSPRDNRALHF
TRBV10-3,TRBJ1-5,.,.,TGTGCCATCAGTGATAATCTAGGAGCCCAGCATTTT,CAISDNLGAQHF
TRBV7-9,TRBJ1-2,.,.,TGTGCCAGCAGCCCCCTCCGGGGGGACGCTCCTAACTATGGCTACACCTTC,CASSPLRGDAPNYGYTF
TRBV7-8,TRBJ1-1,.,.,TGTGCCAGCAGCTTAGTAGGGCCCAGCACTGAAGCTTTCTTT,CASSLVGPSTEAFF
TRBV19,TRBJ1-2,.,.,TGTGCCAGTACCCTATTCGGGTCCCCTAACTATGGCTACACCTTC,CASTLFGSPNYGYTF